This T cell receptor (beta chain) came from a study of beta chain features in type 1 diabetes. Study findings and constraints: Type 1 diabetes patients showed fewer insertions and more deletions at VDJ junctions. In the patient group, naive, central memory and Treg TCRB repertoires seemed more alike than in the healthy donor group.

TCRB transcripts that were expressed got sequenced, as all of the isolated RNA had been reverse transcribed. Using immunoSEQ multiplex PCR, the repertoire was profiled, and TCRdb retains in-frame clones only, with some absent. This sample yields a few hundred thousand clones, of which roughly 13% are seen a single time; more than 0.015% belongs to the top ten. In its sample, this clone was seen a few times. Its antigen is not known. The V gene end was trimmed by 3 bases and the J gene end by 3 bases; junction bases not matched to a gene: 2. Per germline, CDR1 SGHRS and CDR2 YFSETQ. The length of the CDR3 is 15 residues. Averaging approximately 0.11 L, one heparinised blood draw was given by each donor. Each of the sorted populations had a purity greater than 95%.

J is TRBJ2-5 and V is TRBV5-1, with TRBD2 matching over 13 bases. Sample: naive CD4+ T cells from blood. This clonotype was sampled from a man in his late teens or twenties in good health. The CDR3 sequence is CASSSGTSGEETQYF. In DNA, the CDR3 is TGCGCCAGCAGCTCTGGGACTAGCGGGGAAGAGACCCAGTACTTC.